Described below is a single T cell receptor (beta chain) sequence and its context. The CDR3 has 14 residues. Germline V lookup: CDR1 SEHNR, CDR2 FQNEAQ (reference sequence). Trimming took off 3 bases at V and 5 bases at J, with 14 bases between the two ends. This entry belongs to a study of PD-1 blockade in classical Hodgkin lymphoma. Assay: immunoSEQ multiplex PCR; the TCRdb copy retains only in-frame clones and omits some. The top ten clones hold under 15% of a sample with tens of thousands of clones, 88% of them seen once. Each patient relapsed following autologous stem cell transplantation, and prior brentuximab vedotin exposure differed.

The sequenced sample was peripheral blood mononuclear cells (PBMCs), obtained at baseline. This chain connects TRBV7-9 to TRBJ2-7; D may match TRBD1 or TRBD2 (5 bases each). The TCR originated in a human donor with classical Hodgkin lymphoma. The CDR3 loop is CASSLPSGANEQYF. DNA for the CDR3: TGTGCCAGCAGCTTGCCGTCCGGGGCGAACGAGCAGTACTTC. The variable domain in full, with the rest retrieved from reference TRBV7-9 and TRBJ2-7, is DTGVSQNPRHKITKRGQNVTFRCDPISEHNRLYWYRQTLGQGPEFLTYFQNEAQLEKSRLLSDRFSAERPKGSFSTLEIQRTEQGDSAMYLCASSLPSGANEQYFGPGTRLTVT.